The present T cell receptor beta chain was sequenced within a study of human T cells and chemical hapten exposure listed by TCRdb under 2021. As for the study more broadly: For sensitization, 2% DPC in acetone was applied to a 2 cm by 2 cm area of upper inner arm skin. Weekly therapeutic DPC doses were additionally applied to the scalp of patients throughout the roughly 24-week study period. Patch testing was performed on the upper back with Finn chambers containing 0.01% DPC, and the patch tests were scored after 6 days according to International Contact Dermatitis Research Group standards. The patient cohort, mostly female, included alopecia areata with under or over 50% scalp involvement, alopecia totalis and alopecia universalis. Libraries were pooled for sequencing, and variation in per-sample TCR yields was attributed mainly to small differences in library volumes within the pool. In alopecia patients, the study followed how the peripheral blood TCR repertoire changed in vivo over primary and secondary sensitization to diphenylcyclopropenone (DPC), a hapten. Blood samples were taken from patients before sensitization (week 0) and then at 2, 6 and about 24 weeks after DPC sensitization. Blood for TCR sequencing was provided by twenty-nine alopecia patients at one to four time points (pre-sensitization, 2, 6 and 24 weeks). General conclusions and limits of the study: Because every patient had alopecia, a presumed autoimmune disease, the patients' immune response might differ from that of healthy individuals. Expanded TCRs formed significantly more large CDR3 similarity clusters than pre-sensitization or healthy control sets, consistent with antigen-driven responses. DPC sensitization did not change the number of TCRs with a frequency above 1 in 1000, and there was no evidence of changes in global repertoire structure. Repeated subsampling changed both the strength of the expansion versus patch-test correlation and the threshold at which that correlation became significant. Patch test score was positively correlated with the number of PT1 expanded TCRs, with significance at thresholds 8, 16 and 32 but not at 4.

Per the germline V gene, MDHEN is the CDR1 and SYDVKM is the CDR2. Deletion took 6 bases off V and 1 base off J, with a span of 16 bases between the germline ends. The CDR3 numbers 15 residues from cysteine through phenylalanine. The DNA shown is the 45-base CDR3, in frame from base 1. About this clonotype itself: No antigen is known for it. No base-level quality is on record; no much larger clone is a single base apart.

According to the study, the label for this sample's time point signals: pre-sensitization, week 0. What this sample's treatment or condition label stands for: therapeutic diphenylcyclopropenone sensitization with weekly scalp DPC. Blood at each patch-test visit was drawn before the patch test was applied. Patients were considered eligible if aged 18 to 70, diagnosed with alopecia and deemed suitable for DPC therapy, and patients were excluded if pregnant. Total RNA was extracted from unfractionated whole blood collected in Tempus Blood RNA tubes. The library was obtained by RACE. This sample was sequenced with a NextSeq 500. During library preparation, unique molecular identifiers were attached to individual cDNA molecules so that TCRs could be counted in a quantitative, reproducible way. Both TCR alpha and TCR beta chains were sequenced from each blood RNA sample. Processing in the source paper ran as follows. Samples had a median of roughly 87,000 TCRs, with a range from about 23,224 to 750,000. The Decombinator software suite was used to annotate the V, J and CDR3 of the TCR reads. For PS versus PT1 abundance plots, all samples were subsampled to the same number of TCRs (28,000). TCRs were defined as expanded if absent before sensitization and observed at least eight times at the 2-week time point. In-frame beta chains were kept once TCRdb had trimmed the public reads at Q25 with fastp and called clones with MiXCR. Identical CDR3 protein sequences are pooled into one entry, listed with their most common genes and DNA. None of the V and J calls come from the authors' own analysis; TCRdb made them. This sample is represented by 190,000 or so distinct CDR3 sequences; under 35% of them were singletons. The ten top clones hold less than 3.5% of the sample.

The origin of this receptor is a woman in her thirties with alopecia areata. Some clones in this sample may be carry-over from other donors' samples. Material: whole blood, obtained in connection with sensitization to the hapten diphenylcyclopropenone (DPC). This sequence uses TRBV28 and TRBJ2-7; a confident D gene designation cannot be given. The CDR3 amino acid sequence is: CASSHYLGSSYEQYF. The DNA reads as follows: TGTGCCAGCAGCCACTATCTAGGCAGTTCCTACGAGCAGTACTTC. With the portions outside the CDR3 filled from the reference TRBV28 and TRBJ2-7 genes, the complete variable region becomes DVKVTQSSRYLVKRTGEKVFLECVQDMDHENMFWYRQDPGLGLRLIYFSYDVKMKEKGDIPEGYSVSREKKERFSLILESASTNQTSMYLCASSHYLGSSYEQYFGPGTRLTVT.